Following are 26 T cell receptor beta chains from one sample sequenced in a study of shared clonotypes between healthy human individuals. Naive CD8 cells comprised CD45RO-negative, CCR7-positively selected cells, excluding terminally differentiated effector memory CD45RA+ cells. Data came from immunoSEQ multiplex PCR; TCRdb stores just in-frame clones and leaves some out. Seen here are 550,000 to 650,000 clones, roughly 95% observed once, and the top ten hold roughly 0.12%. Sample: naive CD8+ T cells sorted from blood. These receptors came from a woman aged 30 to 39 in good health.

This clone was seen a single time. The V call is TRBV28, the J call TRBJ2-2; TRBD1 matches 7 bases. The CDR3 sequence is 16 residues long. J lost 0 bases, V lost 4 bases, and 5 bases had no gene match. CDR1 and CDR2 from the germline V gene are MDHEN and SYDVKM. This CDR3 reads CASSSYRGPNTGELFF. The DNA of the CDR3 is TGTGCCAGCAGTTCTTACAGGGGACCGAACACCGGGGAGCTGTTTTTT.

This clone was recorded once. The chain combines TRBV9 with TRBJ2-7; 9 positions match TRBD2. The CDR3 covers 16 residues. Germline CDR1 is SGDLS and CDR2 is YYNGEE. V trimming: 0 bases; J trimming: 2 bases; junction bases outside the gene matches: 6. The CDR3 sequence: CASSVAPLAGTYEQYF. CDR3 bases: TGTGCCAGCAGCGTAGCCCCACTAGCGGGCACCTACGAGCAGTACTTC.

In its sample, this clone was seen once. V and J are TRBV18 and TRBJ2-1; the D is unclear. Trimming removed 2 bases from V and 10 bases from J, with 9 bases in between. The CDR3 has 12 residues. Germline V CDR1 and CDR2: KGHSH, LQKENI. The CDR3, as DNA: TGTGCCAGCTCACCAGCTACTTACGAGCAGTTCTTC. Translating gives CASSPATYEQFF.

The chain is built from TRBV16 and TRBJ1-2, with 11 positions matching TRBD1. Germline loops: CDR1 KGHSY, CDR2 FQNENV. J was trimmed by 8 bases and V by 4 bases; bases with no gene match: 9. This CDR3 is built from 15 residues. CDR3 sequence reads: CASSPQDRGPLGYTF. CDR3 nucleotide sequence: TGTGCCAGCAGCCCCCAGGACAGGGGGCCTTTGGGCTACACCTTC. The full variable domain, completed using reference TRBV16 and TRBJ1-2, is GEEVAQTPKHLVRGEGQKAKLYCAPIKGHSYVFWYQQVLKNEFKFLISFQNENVFDETGMPKERFSAKCLPNSPCSLEIQATKLEDSAVYFCASSPQDRGPLGYTFGSGTRLTVV.

This chain connects TRBV27 to TRBJ2-5; D is undetermined. V was cut by 2 bases and J by 3 bases, with 7 bases left in between. CDR1 and CDR2 from the germline V gene are MNHEY and SMNVEV (reference sequence). This CDR3 comprises 13 residues. CDR3 loop: CASSLDPEETQYF. CDR3 DNA: TGTGCCAGCAGTTTAGACCCTGAAGAGACCCAGTACTTC.

This sequence joins TRBV28 and TRBJ1-2; 9 bases are shared with TRBD1. Germline V gene sequence: CDR1 MDHEN, CDR2 SYDVKM. The CDR3 runs 16 residues. The ends lost 3 bases at V and 2 bases at J; junction bases unmatched: 7. CDR3 DNA: TGTGCCAGCAGTTTCCGGGACAGGGCTGCAAACTATGGCTACACCTTC. As protein: CASSFRDRAANYGYTF.

This clone has just one count. Distinct nucleotide sequences in the sample also encode this CDR3. V usage is TRBV27 and J usage is TRBJ1-5, with 8 positions matching TRBD1. CDR1 and CDR2 (germline): MNHEY, SMNVEV (reference sequence). With V trimmed by 6 bases and J by 6 bases, 1 base remained unmatched. The CDR3 consists of 12 residues. This CDR3 reads CASRQGGQPQHF. The CDR3 nucleotides read TGTGCCAGCAGACAGGGGGGTCAGCCCCAGCATTTT.

This sequence joins TRBV28 and TRBJ2-3, with D possibly called TRBD1 or TRBD2 (5 bases each). The germline gives CDR1 MDHEN, CDR2 SYDVKM. Trimming left V 5 bases short and J 0 bases short, with 12 bases between. This CDR3 region has 15 residues. The CDR3 bases are TGTGCCAGCAGTCGTTGGGGGTCTAGCACAGATACGCAGTATTTT. It encodes CASSRWGSSTDTQYF.

The rearrangement uses TRBV28 and TRBJ1-2; TRBD1 is a possible D gene (6 bases). CDR3 size: 14 residues. The germline gives CDR1 MDHEN, CDR2 SYDVKM. The V end lost 3 bases, the J end lost 5 bases, and 13 bases lay between the germline ends. The chain's CDR3 is CASSFEGRGYGYTF. Here the CDR3 DNA reads TGTGCCAGCAGTTTTGAGGGTAGGGGGTATGGCTACACCTTC.

This chain joins TRBV10-3 and TRBJ2-7; D gene unclear. V shed 2 bases and J shed 5 bases, with 4 bases lying between them. The CDR3 is 11 residues long. Germline CDR1 and CDR2: ENHRY and SYGVKD. The CDR3 DNA sequence: TGTGCCATCAGTGAGCACCACGAGCAGTACTTC. The encoded protein is CAISEHHEQYF.

This clone occurred a few times. The sample contains more than one DNA sequence encoding this CDR3. The genes are TRBV27 and TRBJ2-2; unclear D gene. V was trimmed by 2 bases and J by 4 bases, leaving 2 bases between them. CDR3 length: 12 residues. From germline, CDR1 is MNHEY and CDR2 SMNVEV (reference sequence). As DNA, the CDR3 is TGTGCCAGCAGTTTAAGCACCGGGGAGCTGTTTTTT. Encoded protein: CASSLSTGELFF.

The V call is TRBV5-6, the J call TRBJ2-1; tentative D call: TRBD2 (7 bases). Trimming shortened V by 4 bases and J by 8 bases, and 19 bases separated the two germline ends. In germline, CDR1 is SGHDT, CDR2 YYEEEE. This CDR3 comprises 15 residues. CDR3 sequence reads: CASSLGGGAVDEQFF. The CDR3 bases are TGTGCCAGCAGCCTAGGGGGAGGGGCTGTGGATGAGCAGTTCTTC.

This rearrangement joins TRBV7-3 to TRBJ2-1; TRBD2 might be the D (6 bases). The CDR3 length is 14 residues. Germline V gene data show CDR1 as SGHTA and CDR2 as FQGTGA. Trimming removed 4 bases from V and 10 bases from J, with 17 bases in between. CDR3 nucleotides: TGTGCCAGCAGCTCAGGTCCTTCTAGCGTAGAGCAGTTCTTC. Its protein product is CASSSGPSSVEQFF.

The chain links TRBV2 to TRBJ2-5, with D uncertain. V was cut by 2 bases and J by 0 bases, with 7 bases left in between. The CDR3 is made up of 14 amino acids. The germline gives CDR1 SNHLY, CDR2 FYNNEI. CDR3 sequence: CASSEIGDQETQYF. The CDR3 DNA sequence: TGTGCCAGCAGTGAAATCGGAGACCAAGAGACCCAGTACTTC.

The rearrangement links TRBV7-6 to TRBJ2-1; TRBD2 matches at 10 bases. Trimming cost V 7 bases and J 4 bases; bases outside gene matches: 4. CDR1 SGHVS and CDR2 FNYEAQ come from the germline V gene. This CDR3 has 14 amino acids. CDR3 loop: CASIPSGGYNEQFF. In DNA, the CDR3 is TGTGCCAGCATCCCTAGCGGGGGATACAATGAGCAGTTCTTC.

The V and J genes are TRBV11-2 and TRBJ2-3; 7 bases align to TRBD2. Germline V gene lookup returns CDR1 SGHAT and CDR2 FQNNGV. V trimming: 3 bases; J trimming: 0 bases; junction bases outside the gene matches: 6. The CDR3 loop spans 16 amino acids. The CDR3 sequence: CASSFGAGVSTDTQYF. CDR3 DNA sequence: TGTGCCAGCAGCTTTGGGGCGGGGGTAAGCACAGATACGCAGTATTTT. The full variable domain, rest sourced from reference TRBV11-2 and TRBJ2-3, is EAGVAQSPRYKIIEKRQSVAFWCNPISGHATLYWYQQILGQGPKLLIQFQNNGVVDDSQLPKDRFSAERLKGVDSTLKIQPAKLEDSAVYLCASSFGAGVSTDTQYFGPGTRLTVL.

The gene calls are TRBV11-2 and TRBJ2-1; D is unclear. Trimming removed 1 base from V and 8 bases from J, with 6 bases in between. This CDR3 has 12 amino acids. Germline values: CDR1 SGHAT, CDR2 FQNNGV. CDR3 in amino acids: CASSLGAYEQFF. The CDR3 region has the DNA TGTGCCAGCAGCTTAGGAGCGTATGAGCAGTTCTTC.

The chain links TRBV11-2 to TRBJ2-5, with D tentatively TRBD2 (5 bases). Germline V gives CDR1 SGHAT, CDR2 FQNNGV. The CDR3 is 14 residues long. The V and J ends lost 1 base and 3 bases respectively, with 9 bases between them. The CDR3: CASSLVGEKETQYF. DNA for the CDR3: TGTGCCAGCAGCTTAGTGGGAGAAAAAGAGACCCAGTACTTC. The complete variable domain, with remaining parts taken from reference TRBV11-2 and TRBJ2-5, reads EAGVAQSPRYKIIEKRQSVAFWCNPISGHATLYWYQQILGQGPKLLIQFQNNGVVDDSQLPKDRFSAERLKGVDSTLKIQPAKLEDSAVYLCASSLVGEKETQYFGPGTRLLVL.

Written as DNA, the CDR3 is TGTGCCAGCAGCACACACATACTCTCTAGCACAGATACGCAGTATTTT. As protein: CASSTHILSSTDTQYF. The V gene is TRBV28, the J gene TRBJ2-3, with D unresolved. CDR3 length: 16 residues. V lost 6 bases and J lost 0, with 16 bases in between. CDR1 MDHEN and CDR2 SYDVKM come from the germline V gene.

This clone has a single count. One junction end does not reproduce the germline sequence, and a read error may be involved. This chain links TRBV27 with TRBJ2-7; TRBD2 agrees at 10 bases. Germline CDR1 and CDR2: MNHEY and SMNVEV (reference sequence). This CDR3 comprises 11 residues. The CDR3 loop reads CASSQGLARHF. CDR3 sequence (DNA): TGTGCCAGCAGCCAGGGACTAGCGAGGCACTTC.

This clone was counted a single time. The chain has TRBV10-1 and TRBJ2-7; either TRBD1 or TRBD2 may fit D (6 bases each). The V gene's germline CDR1 is WNHNN and CDR2 SYGVQD (reference sequence). V was clipped by 0 bases and J by 6 bases, with 12 bases between them. The CDR3 loop spans 14 amino acids. CDR3 sequence reads: CASSESVSGAEQYF. Written as DNA, the CDR3 is TGCGCCAGCAGTGAGTCGGTTTCGGGGGCCGAGCAGTACTTC.

The rearrangement joins TRBV6-4 to TRBJ1-1, with D possibly being TRBD1 (5 bases). Trimming removed 0 bases from V and 1 base from J, with 9 bases in between. This CDR3 has 15 amino acids. Looked up from germline, CDR1 is MRHNA and CDR2 is SNTAGT. The CDR3 sequence is CASSDSGGTNTEAFF. CDR3 in DNA: TGTGCCAGCAGTGACTCCGGGGGAACGAACACTGAAGCTTTCTTT.

The chain joins TRBV28 to TRBJ2-7; D gene ambiguous. The CDR3 contains 13 residues. The ends were cut back, 1 base at V and 3 bases at J, with 7 bases in the middle. Germline V CDR1 and CDR2: MDHEN, SYDVKM. The CDR3 sequence: CASSLLSYYEQYF. The CDR3, as DNA: TGTGCCAGCAGTTTATTGAGTTACTACGAGCAGTACTTC. Together with reference TRBV28 and TRBJ2-7, the CDR3 gives the full variable domain: DVKVTQSSRYLVKRTGEKVFLECVQDMDHENMFWYRQDPGLGLRLIYFSYDVKMKEKGDIPEGYSVSREKKERFSLILESASTNQTSMYLCASSLLSYYEQYFGPGTRLTVT.

This sequence joins TRBV7-9 and TRBJ2-7, with TRBD1 matching over 7 bases. This CDR3 region has 14 residues. J was trimmed by 4 bases and V by 8 bases; bases with no gene match: 11. The germline V gene encodes CDR1 SEHNR and CDR2 FQNEAQ (reference sequence). The CDR3 here is CASSFRGRDYEQYF. Written as DNA, the CDR3 is TGTGCCAGCTCCTTTAGGGGGCGAGATTACGAGCAGTACTTC. Based on the CDR3 plus reference TRBV7-9 and TRBJ2-7, the full variable domain is DTGVSQNPRHKITKRGQNVTFRCDPISEHNRLYWYRQTLGQGPEFLTYFQNEAQLEKSRLLSDRFSAERPKGSFSTLEIQRTEQGDSAMYLCASSFRGRDYEQYFGPGTRLTVT.

The chain has TRBV28 and TRBJ2-7, with TRBD2 identical over 7 bases. Germline V gene sequence: CDR1 MDHEN, CDR2 SYDVKM. CDR3 length: 14 residues. J lost 6 bases, V lost 6 bases, and 11 bases had no gene match. CDR3 sequence: CASSLTSDLSEQYF. The DNA of the CDR3 is TGTGCCAGCAGCTTAACTAGCGATCTCAGCGAGCAGTACTTC.

The chain has TRBV6-5 and TRBJ2-7; D is ambiguous. V was shortened by 8 bases and J by 0 bases, with 8 bases between the two germline ends. CDR1 is MNHEY, CDR2 SVGAGI, per germline. This CDR3 spans 12 amino acids. CDR3 coding DNA: TGTGCCAGCGGGCTGGCCTCCTACGAGCAGTACTTC. It yields the protein CASGLASYEQYF.